This TCR beta chain stems from a study of T cell changes during pregnancy in multiple sclerosis. The CDR3 covers 17 residues. Germline lookup yields CDR1 SGHVS and CDR2 FQNEAQ. With V trimmed by 6 bases and J by 1 base, 13 bases remained unmatched. The repertoire was sequenced with immunoSEQ multiplex PCR; TCRdb's copy has only in-frame clones and lacks some. The sample gives roughly 38,000 clones, roughly 90% of which show up once; 5% to 6% is in the top ten. V is TRBV7-8 and J is TRBJ2-5; 8 bases are shared with TRBD2. The sequencing here drew on peripheral blood, taken in the third trimester of pregnancy. The TCR sequence derives from a female donor in good health, enrolled as a control in a pregnancy study. CDR3 nucleotides: TGTGCCAGCAGAACGCGGTTCCGGGGGGGGAGCCAAGAGACCCAGTACTTC. Encoded protein: CASRTRFRGGSQETQYF. The whole variable domain, remainder taken from reference TRBV7-8 and TRBJ2-5, is GAGVSQSPRYKVAKRGQDVALRCDPISGHVSLFWYQQALGQGPEFLTYFQNEAQLDKSGLPSDRFFAERPEGSVSTLKIQRTQQEDSAVYLCASRTRFRGGSQETQYFGPGTRLLVL.